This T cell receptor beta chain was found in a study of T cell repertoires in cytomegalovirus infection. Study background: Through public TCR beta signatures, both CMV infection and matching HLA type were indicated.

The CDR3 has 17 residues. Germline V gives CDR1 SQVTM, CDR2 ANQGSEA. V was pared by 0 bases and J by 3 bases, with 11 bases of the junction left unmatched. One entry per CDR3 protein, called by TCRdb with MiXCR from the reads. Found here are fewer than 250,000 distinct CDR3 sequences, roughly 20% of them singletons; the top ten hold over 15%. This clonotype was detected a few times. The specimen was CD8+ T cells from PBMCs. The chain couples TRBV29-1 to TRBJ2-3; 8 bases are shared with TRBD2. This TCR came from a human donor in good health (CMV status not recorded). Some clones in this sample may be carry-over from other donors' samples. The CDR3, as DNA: TGCAGCGTTGAAGATTTGAGCGGGGGTATGTGGACAGATACGCAGTATTTT. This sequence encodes CSVEDLSGGMWTDTQYF.